Listed below are T cell receptor beta chains from one sample, sequenced in a study of cytomegalovirus exposure and HLA in healthy donors. The table came from immunoSEQ multiplex PCR; TCRdb's copy has only in-frame clones and leaves some out. The sample shows 60,000 to 85,000 clones, 80% to 90% of them seen only once. What was sequenced was PBMCs. All receptors come from a man between 65 and 79 years old in good health and CMV-seropositive. Both conserved end residues are part of each CDR3. The order of the fields is clone size, D gene, J gene, V gene, CDR3 DNA, CDR3 protein. D genes are given only for firm matches. Size is omitted from some rows. Given values are once, few, many or a class for expanded clones.

abundance: NA; d_gene: NA; j_gene: TRBJ2-6; v_gene: TRBV6-1; CDR3nt: TGTGCCAGCAGTGAAAGATCCCAGGTAGGGGCCAACGTCCTGACTTTC; CDR3aa: CASSERSQVGANVLTF
abundance: NA; d_gene: NA; j_gene: TRBJ1-1; v_gene: TRBV27; CDR3nt: TGTGCCAGCAGAAACCAGGGGTTGGCTGAAGCTTTCTTT; CDR3aa: CASRNQGLAEAFF
abundance: NA; d_gene: NA; j_gene: TRBJ2-3; v_gene: TRBV10-3; CDR3nt: TGTGCCATCAGTGAGCATGGAAGGGGTGGAGATACGCAGTATTTT; CDR3aa: CAISEHGRGGDTQYF
abundance: NA; d_gene: NA; j_gene: TRBJ1-1; v_gene: TRBV18; CDR3nt: TGTGCCAGCTCGCCCACGACGGGGGGCGGGAACACTGAAGCTTTCTTT; CDR3aa: CASSPTTGGGNTEAFF
abundance: few; d_gene: TRBD2; j_gene: TRBJ2-5; v_gene: TRBV5-1; CDR3nt: TGCGCCAGCAGCTCGCCAACTAGCGGGGGCCCAGGGACCCAGTACTTC; CDR3aa: CASSSPTSGGPGTQYF
abundance: NA; d_gene: NA; j_gene: TRBJ2-1; v_gene: TRBV7-7; CDR3nt: TGTGCCAGCAGCCCCCGGCAGGGCAATGAGCAGTTCTTC; CDR3aa: CASSPRQGNEQFF
abundance: NA; d_gene: TRBD2; j_gene: TRBJ2-1; v_gene: TRBV10-2; CDR3nt: TGCGCCACGAGACTAGCGGAGGGGGCTTACAATGAGCAGTTCTTC; CDR3aa: CATRLAEGAYNEQFF
abundance: NA; d_gene: NA; j_gene: TRBJ1-2; v_gene: TRBV5-4; CDR3nt: TGTGCCAGCAGTCCCTTGGGGGGGGACGGCTACACCTTC; CDR3aa: CASSPLGGDGYTF
abundance: few; d_gene: TRBD1; j_gene: TRBJ2-1; v_gene: TRBV19; CDR3nt: TGTGCCAGTACTGGGACAGCTTACAATGAGCAGTTCTTC; CDR3aa: CASTGTAYNEQFF
abundance: NA; d_gene: NA; j_gene: TRBJ1-2; v_gene: TRBV28; CDR3nt: TGTGCCAGCAGTTTATTGGGGGGAAGCGGCTACACCTTC; CDR3aa: CASSLLGGSGYTF
abundance: NA; d_gene: TRBD1; j_gene: TRBJ2-2; v_gene: TRBV18; CDR3nt: TGTGCCAGCTCACCTGAAGGGGGCGTTGCTACCGGGGAGCTGTTTTTT; CDR3aa: CASSPEGGVATGELFF
abundance: once; d_gene: NA; j_gene: TRBJ1-1; v_gene: TRBV7-8; CDR3nt: TGTGCCAGCAGTTACCCGATCGGGGGAGGCACTGAAGCTTTCTTT; CDR3aa: CASSYPIGGGTEAFF
abundance: NA; d_gene: TRBD1; j_gene: TRBJ1-1; v_gene: TRBV27; CDR3nt: TGTGCCAGCGGACAGGGAAGGGAAGCTTTCTTT; CDR3aa: CASGQGREAFF
abundance: NA; d_gene: NA; j_gene: TRBJ2-3; v_gene: TRBV11-2; CDR3nt: TGTGCCAGCAGCTTAGAGGGGAGAACTGGCACAGATACGCAGTATTTT; CDR3aa: CASSLEGRTGTDTQYF
abundance: NA; d_gene: NA; j_gene: TRBJ2-2; v_gene: TRBV5-1; CDR3nt: TGCGCCAGCAGCTTGGGACAGGATCACGGGGAGCTGTTTTTT; CDR3aa: CASSLGQDHGELFF
abundance: few; d_gene: NA; j_gene: TRBJ2-7; v_gene: TRBV28; CDR3nt: TGTGCCAGCAGTCCCGGAAGGGGCCTACCCTACGAGCAGTACTTC; CDR3aa: CASSPGRGLPYEQYF
abundance: NA; d_gene: NA; j_gene: TRBJ2-2; v_gene: TRBV5-1; CDR3nt: TGCGCCAGCAGCTTGTTGGGACTTATGGTTCCCGGGGAGCTGTTTTTT; CDR3aa: CASSLLGLMVPGELFF
abundance: NA; d_gene: TRBD2; j_gene: TRBJ2-4; v_gene: TRBV9; CDR3nt: TGTGCCAGCAGCGCCGTGGGGACTAGCGGGAGGGGCGGCAACATTCAGTACTTC; CDR3aa: CASSAVGTSGRGGNIQYF
abundance: few; d_gene: TRBD1; j_gene: TRBJ1-2; v_gene: TRBV7-2; CDR3nt: TGTGCCAGCAGCCGTGACAGGGTTGGCTACACCTTC; CDR3aa: CASSRDRVGYTF
abundance: few; d_gene: NA; j_gene: TRBJ2-7; v_gene: TRBV5-1; CDR3nt: TGCGCCAGCAGCTTGGCGTGGCTGCAGGAGCAGTACTTC; CDR3aa: CASSLAWLQEQYF
abundance: NA; d_gene: NA; j_gene: TRBJ2-7; v_gene: TRBV4-3; CDR3nt: TGCGCCAGCAGCCAAGAAGCACAGGGATCCTACGAGCAGTACTTC; CDR3aa: CASSQEAQGSYEQYF
abundance: NA; d_gene: NA; j_gene: TRBJ1-4; v_gene: TRBV10-3; CDR3nt: TGTGCCATCAGCGCCCGGGGGGACCAATATGAAAAACTGTTTTTT; CDR3aa: CAISARGDQYEKLFF
abundance: NA; d_gene: NA; j_gene: TRBJ1-1; v_gene: TRBV5-4; CDR3nt: TGTGCCAGCAGCACCAGGGGACTGAACACTGAAGCTTTCTTT; CDR3aa: CASSTRGLNTEAFF
abundance: NA; d_gene: TRBD2; j_gene: TRBJ2-1; v_gene: TRBV5-4; CDR3nt: TGTGCCAGCAGCTTGGGGGCGGTAGCGGGAGTTGAGCAGTTCTTC; CDR3aa: CASSLGAVAGVEQFF
abundance: NA; d_gene: NA; j_gene: TRBJ1-5; v_gene: TRBV5-1; CDR3nt: TGCGCCAGCAGCATGTCTCCGGGCGCGGGGAATCAGCCCCAGCATTTT; CDR3aa: CASSMSPGAGNQPQHF
abundance: NA; d_gene: NA; j_gene: TRBJ2-1; v_gene: TRBV7-9; CDR3nt: TGTGCCAGCAGCCCGTGGGGAGATGAGCAGTTCTTC; CDR3aa: CASSPWGDEQFF
abundance: NA; d_gene: TRBD1; j_gene: TRBJ2-7; v_gene: TRBV4-1; CDR3nt: TGCGCCAGCAGCCAAGAATTGACAGGGCCCTACGAGCAGTACTTC; CDR3aa: CASSQELTGPYEQYF
abundance: few; d_gene: TRBD2; j_gene: TRBJ2-7; v_gene: TRBV6-5; CDR3nt: TGTGCCAGCAGTTACTCCGGGCGGGGGGAAGGGTACGAGCAGTACTTC; CDR3aa: CASSYSGRGEGYEQYF
abundance: NA; d_gene: NA; j_gene: TRBJ1-5; v_gene: TRBV6-1; CDR3nt: TGTGCCAGCAGTGTTATGACAGGTACCAATCAGCCCCAGCATTTT; CDR3aa: CASSVMTGTNQPQHF
abundance: NA; d_gene: TRBD1; j_gene: TRBJ2-4; v_gene: TRBV2; CDR3nt: TGTGCCAGTGGGGGGGGACAGGGCCGGAACATTCAGTACTTC; CDR3aa: CASGGGQGRNIQYF
abundance: NA; d_gene: NA; j_gene: TRBJ2-1; v_gene: TRBV28; CDR3nt: TGTGCCAGCAGCCCGCAAGGGGACAATGAGCAGTTCTTC; CDR3aa: CASSPQGDNEQFF
abundance: NA; d_gene: TRBD1; j_gene: TRBJ1-2; v_gene: TRBV30; CDR3nt: TGTGCCTGGAGTTACCCCGGAGGGACAGGTTCCCTCGTCTTC; CDR3aa: CAWSYPGGTGSLVF
abundance: NA; d_gene: NA; j_gene: TRBJ2-7; v_gene: TRBV10-3; CDR3nt: TGTGCCATCGGAGGAGACTCCTACGAGCAGTACTTC; CDR3aa: CAIGGDSYEQYF
abundance: NA; d_gene: NA; j_gene: TRBJ2-5; v_gene: TRBV18; CDR3nt: TGTGCCAGCTCACACCCGGGGACTGCACAAGAGACCCAGTACTTC; CDR3aa: CASSHPGTAQETQYF
abundance: few; d_gene: NA; j_gene: TRBJ1-5; v_gene: TRBV1; CDR3nt: TGCACCAGCAGCCAAGAACGAGCTTCGGTTGATCAGCCCCAGCATTTT; CDR3aa: CTSSQERASVDQPQHF
abundance: NA; d_gene: NA; j_gene: TRBJ1-2; v_gene: TRBV7-9; CDR3nt: TGTGCCAGCAGCCCCGACACCGCTAACTATGGCTACACCTTC; CDR3aa: CASSPDTANYGYTF
abundance: once; d_gene: TRBD2; j_gene: TRBJ2-5; v_gene: TRBV5-4; CDR3nt: TGTGCCAGCAGCTCAGGACTAGCGGGGGGCCAAGAGACCCAGTACTTC; CDR3aa: CASSSGLAGGQETQYF
abundance: NA; d_gene: TRBD1; j_gene: TRBJ2-1; v_gene: TRBV5-4; CDR3nt: TGTGCCAGCAGCTTGGGGACAGGCTCGGGTGAGCAGTTCTTC; CDR3aa: CASSLGTGSGEQFF
abundance: once; d_gene: TRBD2; j_gene: TRBJ2-5; v_gene: TRBV11-2; CDR3nt: TGTGCCAGCAGATTTAGCGGGAGGGGGCCGGAGACCCAGTACTTC; CDR3aa: CASRFSGRGPETQYF
abundance: NA; d_gene: NA; j_gene: TRBJ2-7; v_gene: TRBV7-9; CDR3nt: TGTGCCAGCAGCCCGTTTAGCGGACCCAGCTACGAGCAGTACTTC; CDR3aa: CASSPFSGPSYEQYF
abundance: NA; d_gene: NA; j_gene: TRBJ2-7; v_gene: TRBV5-8; CDR3nt: TGTGCCAGCAGCTTGGGGACGAAGCGGGCAAACGAGCAGTACTTC; CDR3aa: CASSLGTKRANEQYF
abundance: NA; d_gene: NA; j_gene: TRBJ2-2; v_gene: TRBV19; CDR3nt: TGTGCCACCCGCGACGGAGGGGACACCGGGGAGCTGTTTTTT; CDR3aa: CATRDGGDTGELFF
abundance: NA; d_gene: NA; j_gene: TRBJ1-1; v_gene: TRBV10-3; CDR3nt: TGTGCCATCGGGAGGAACACTGAAGCTTTCTTT; CDR3aa: CAIGRNTEAFF
abundance: NA; d_gene: TRBD2; j_gene: TRBJ2-5; v_gene: TRBV5-4; CDR3nt: TGTGCCAGCAGCCGGGTGGGGGGGGAGACCCAGTACTTC; CDR3aa: CASSRVGGETQYF
abundance: NA; d_gene: NA; j_gene: TRBJ1-4; v_gene: TRBV5-6; CDR3nt: TGTGCCAGCAGCTTTCGAGGAATTGCAACTAATGAAAAACTGTTTTTT; CDR3aa: CASSFRGIATNEKLFF
abundance: NA; d_gene: NA; j_gene: TRBJ2-1; v_gene: TRBV5-4; CDR3nt: TGTGCCAGCAGCTTGGGAGGGTTAGGCTCCTACAATGAGCAGTTCTTC; CDR3aa: CASSLGGLGSYNEQFF